These 25 T cell receptor beta chains were sequenced from one sample in a study of blood T cell repertoires in COVID-19. Generated by immunoSEQ multiplex PCR, the TCRdb table keeps only in-frame clones and is missing some. The sample lists around 70,000 clones, around 93% seen once, with less than 9.5% in the top ten. Sample: peripheral blood. These receptors came from a human donor in a cohort sampled during active COVID-19.

Only a few counts were recorded for this clone. The chain recombines TRBV15 with TRBJ2-1, with a possible D match to TRBD2 (7 bases). This CDR3 has 17 amino acids. Deletions cut 1 base from V and 0 bases from J, with 13 bases between. Germline V CDR1 and CDR2: LNHNV, YYDKDF (reference sequence). CDR3 in amino acids: CATSRGVAGASYNEQFF. The CDR3 nucleotides are TGTGCCACCAGCAGAGGTGTGGCGGGGGCCTCCTACAATGAGCAGTTCTTC.

The gene calls are TRBV5-5 and TRBJ2-1; D perhaps matches TRBD2 (6 bases). The germline V gene has CDR1 SGHKS and CDR2 YYEKEE (reference sequence). The CDR3 covers 15 residues. V dropped 0 bases and J dropped 3 bases, with 10 bases sitting between them. The CDR3 reads CASSLGRGDYNEQFF. The CDR3, as DNA: TGTGCCAGCAGCTTGGGACGCGGGGACTACAATGAGCAGTTCTTC. The full variable domain, in which reference TRBV5-5 and TRBJ2-1 provide the parts outside the CDR3, is DAGVTQSPTHLIKTRGQQVTLRCSPISGHKSVSWYQQVLGQGPQFIFQYYEKEERGRGNFPDRFSARQFPNYSSELNVNALLLGDSALYLCASSLGRGDYNEQFFGPGTRLTVL.

This clone came up once. The chain carries TRBV7-8 and TRBJ2-7; TRBD1 matches at 7 bases. V trimming: 5 bases; J trimming: 4 bases; junction bases outside the gene matches: 8. Germline CDR1 reads SGHVS; CDR2 reads FQNEAQ. The CDR3 spans 14 residues. CDR3 in DNA: TGTGCCAGCAGCAAAAGGGGGCGGATTTACGAGCAGTACTTC. Amino acids: CASSKRGRIYEQYF.

The chain couples TRBV24-1 to TRBJ2-1; possible D gene TRBD2, 7 bases. The V gene's germline CDR1 is KGHDR and CDR2 SFDVKD. V lost 10 bases and J lost 7, with 16 bases in between. The CDR3 consists of 13 residues. This CDR3 reads CATSLGGRNEQFF. CDR3 sequence (DNA): TGTGCCACAAGCCTCGGGGGGCGGAATGAGCAGTTCTTC.

The chain links TRBV28 to TRBJ2-3; 7 bases align to TRBD1. The CDR3 length is 17 residues. Trimming removed 5 bases from V and 6 bases from J; junction bases left unmatched: 17. The germline V gene encodes CDR1 MDHEN and CDR2 SYDVKM. The CDR3, as DNA: TGTGCCAGCAGTCGCGGAAGAACAGGGGATGATTTGGATACGCAGTATTTT. This gives the protein CASSRGRTGDDLDTQYF.

The V call is TRBV14, the J call TRBJ2-1; 7 bases match TRBD1. V dropped 2 bases and J dropped 10; count of bases not matched to a gene: 5. This CDR3 is 13 amino acids long. The germline V gene has CDR1 SGHDN and CDR2 FVKESK. The CDR3 nucleotides read TGTGCCAGCAGCCAAAACACAGGGGACGAGCAGTTCTTC. Residues: CASSQNTGDEQFF.

The V and J genes are TRBV28 and TRBJ2-1, with 9 nucleotides matching TRBD1. Germline CDR1 MDHEN, CDR2 SYDVKM. Unmatched junction bases numbered 5, after V lost 6 bases and J lost 2 bases. The CDR3 spans 15 residues. CDR3 bases: TGTGCCAGCAGACAACGGACAGGGGCCTACAATGAGCAGTTCTTC. Encoded protein: CASRQRTGAYNEQFF.

This clone was recorded only once. The J gene is TRBJ1-2, the V gene TRBV12-3 or TRBV12-4, with 9 positions matching TRBD1. This CDR3 is 13 amino acids long. The DNA for the CDR3 is TGTGCTACAGCAAGGCGACAGGGGGATGGCTACACCTTC. Amino acid sequence: CATARRQGDGYTF.

V is TRBV3-1 (or the pseudogene TRBV3-2) and J is TRBJ2-3, with TRBD1 identical over 7 bases. The germline CDR1 and CDR2 sequences are LGHDT and YNNKEL (reference sequence). The CDR3 has 18 residues. V lost 2 bases, J lost 0 bases, and 11 bases stayed unmatched. Here the CDR3 reads CASSQRTGALRSTDTQYF. The CDR3 DNA reads as TGTGCCAGCAGCCAAAGAACAGGGGCCCTAAGAAGCACAGATACGCAGTATTTT.

This rearrangement joins TRBV5-1 to TRBJ2-5; weak D call: TRBD2 (6 bases). Trimming cost V 4 bases and J 2 bases, with 12 bases left between them. Germline V gives CDR1 SGHRS, CDR2 YFSETQ. CDR3 length equals 14 residues. As DNA, the CDR3 is TGCGCCAGCAGCGCGGGACGGGAGCAAGAGACCCAGTACTTC. It yields the protein CASSAGREQETQYF.

V usage is TRBV5-1 and J usage is TRBJ2-7, with 10 bases aligning to TRBD2. V was pared by 0 bases and J by 9 bases, with 6 bases of the junction left unmatched. Germline V gene data show CDR1 as SGHRS and CDR2 as YFSETQ. The CDR3 covers 14 residues. The CDR3 region has the DNA TGCGCCAGCAGCTTGGCGTTAGCGGGAGGAGTGCAGTACTTC. It translates to CASSLALAGGVQYF.

This clone was counted once. The gene calls are TRBV27 and TRBJ1-2; D perhaps matches TRBD1 (6 bases). V was shortened by 5 bases and J by 0 bases, with 19 bases between the two germline ends. Per germline, CDR1 MNHEY and CDR2 SMNVEV (reference sequence). The CDR3 has 17 residues. The CDR3 sequence is CASSPSGQPPSNYGYTF. For the CDR3, the DNA is TGTGCCAGCAGTCCGAGCGGACAGCCCCCATCTAACTATGGCTACACCTTC.

This sequence joins TRBV11-2 and TRBJ2-1; D might be TRBD2 (7 bases). The CDR3 length is 17 residues. From germline, CDR1 is SGHAT and CDR2 FQNNGV. The V end lost 5 bases, the J end lost 7 bases, and 24 bases lay between the germline ends. CDR3 sequence (DNA): TGTGCCAGCAGCCCCCCTGTTGGGGGGGCGAGACAGAATGAGCAGTTCTTC. Its protein product is CASSPPVGGARQNEQFF.

The CDR3 nucleotides are TGTGCCAGCAGCTTGGACAGACCCTATGGCTACACCTTC. Translated: CASSLDRPYGYTF. V gene TRBV5-8 combines with J gene TRBJ1-2; D not certain. Trimming took off 0 bases at V and 4 bases at J, with 7 bases between the two ends. Germline V lookup: CDR1 SGHTS, CDR2 YDEGEE. The CDR3 contains 13 residues. Together with reference TRBV5-8 and TRBJ1-2, the CDR3 gives the full variable domain: EAGVTQSPTHLIKTRGQQATLRCSPISGHTSVYWYQQALGLGLQFLLWYDEGEERNRGNFPPRFSGRQFPNYSSELNVNALELEDSALYLCASSLDRPYGYTFGSGTRLTVV.

The gene calls are TRBV7-3 and TRBJ1-3; D gene uncertain. This CDR3 has 15 residues. From germline, CDR1 is SGHTA and CDR2 FQGTGA. Trimming shortened V by 0 bases and J by 3 bases, and 9 bases separated the two germline ends. The CDR3 DNA follows: TGTGCCAGCAGCTTAACCGCAGGCTTTGGAAACACCATATATTTT. Translated, it gives CASSLTAGFGNTIYF.

The V gene is TRBV2, the J gene TRBJ2-7; TRBD2 might be the D (6 bases). The CDR3 runs to 13 residues. CDR1 is SNHLY and CDR2 is FYNNEI in the germline V gene. V was clipped by 8 bases and J by 2 bases, with 13 bases between them. DNA for the CDR3: TGTGCCAGCGACTTCGGGGGTACCTACGAGCAGTACTTC. Amino acids: CASDFGGTYEQYF.

The rearrangement joins TRBV28 to TRBJ1-4; D is unresolved. This CDR3 has 11 residues. V was cut by 5 bases and J by 5 bases, with 3 bases left in between. Germline CDR1 MDHEN, CDR2 SYDVKM. CDR3 nucleotides: TGTGCCAGCAGTCTGAATGAAAAACTGTTTTTT. Encoded protein: CASSLNEKLFF.

This sequence joins TRBV19 and TRBJ2-3; D gene unclear. The CDR3 spans 13 residues. Trimming took 2 bases from V and 4 from J, leaving 7 bases between them. CDR1 LNHDA and CDR2 SQIVND come from the germline V gene (reference sequence). The CDR3 spells CASSITAADTQYF. The CDR3 nucleotides are TGTGCCAGTAGTATAACAGCCGCAGATACGCAGTATTTT. Combining the CDR3 with reference TRBV19 and TRBJ2-3 gives the whole variable domain DGGITQSPKYLFRKEGQNVTLSCEQNLNHDAMYWYRQDPGQGLRLIYYSQIVNDFQKGDIAEGYSVSREKKESFPLTVTSAQKNPTAFYLCASSITAADTQYFGPGTRLTVL.

This chain joins TRBV6-2 or TRBV6-3 and TRBJ2-7, with TRBD1 matching 8 bases. Germline V gene sequence: CDR1 MNHEY, CDR2 SVGEGT. There are 16 residues in the CDR3. The V and J ends lost 4 bases and 2 bases, in that order; junction bases with no gene match: 10. The CDR3 nucleotides are TGTGCCAGCAGTTTCCTTTCGACAGGGGTCCCCTACGAGCAGTACTTC. Translated: CASSFLSTGVPYEQYF.

The chain joins TRBV18 to TRBJ2-3; 9 bases align to TRBD1. There are 14 residues in the CDR3. Per the germline V gene, CDR1 is KGHSH and CDR2 is LQKENI. Trimming cost V 8 bases and J 5 bases; bases outside gene matches: 8. CDR3 coding DNA: TGTGCCAGCGGGATACAGGGGGCGCAAGATACGCAGTATTTT. It translates to CASGIQGAQDTQYF.

V is TRBV10-3 and J is TRBJ1-2; 7 positions match TRBD1. Germline V gene sequence: CDR1 ENHRY, CDR2 SYGVKD. V gave up 0 bases and J gave up 7 bases; unmatched junction bases: 2. This CDR3 has 13 residues. The CDR3 DNA reads TGTGCCATCAGTGAGTCCCGACAGGGTGGCTACACCTTC. Encoded protein: CAISESRQGGYTF.

This clone was seen only once. This chain uses TRBV7-2 with TRBJ2-6, with D possibly matching TRBD1 (5 bases). Germline assignment: CDR1 SGHTA and CDR2 FQGNSA. V dropped 2 bases and J dropped 0 bases, with 11 bases sitting between them. There are 17 residues in the CDR3. Written as DNA, the CDR3 is TGTGCCAGCAGCTTAAGGGGAACGAGCTCTGGGGCCAACGTCCTGACTTTC. Its translation is CASSLRGTSSGANVLTF.

The CDR3 region has the DNA TGTGCCAGCAGCCCTACTAGCGGGGGAAGAAACATTCAGTACTTC. It specifies CASSPTSGGRNIQYF. The chain joins TRBV11-3 to TRBJ2-4, with TRBD2 matching over 11 bases. Looked up from germline, CDR1 is SGHNT and CDR2 is YENEEA. After removal of 5 bases from V and 6 bases from J, the junction contained 6 bases not matched to a gene. The CDR3 consists of 15 residues.

J is TRBJ2-2 and V is TRBV12-3 or TRBV12-4, with D possibly being TRBD1 (5 bases). Trimming shortened V by 10 bases and J by 6 bases, and 15 bases separated the two germline ends. The CDR3 sequence is 13 residues long. As DNA, the CDR3 is TGTGCCACCTCAATGGGGCCAGCCGGGGAGCTGTTTTTT. This encodes CATSMGPAGELFF.

The chain recombines TRBV3-1 (or the pseudogene TRBV3-2) with TRBJ2-2, with 9 nucleotides matching TRBD2. Germline CDR1 and CDR2: LGHDT and YNNKEL (reference sequence). With V trimmed by 1 base and J by 5 bases, 8 bases remained unmatched. The CDR3 is 17 amino acids. The CDR3 loop reads CASSQVRASGETGELFF. CDR3 nucleotides: TGTGCCAGCAGCCAAGTTCGAGCTAGCGGGGAAACCGGGGAGCTGTTTTTT.